The clone carrying this T cell receptor beta chain was counted many times. Its antigen is not known. As for time point: newly diagnosed GD, antithyroid drugs for less than 3 months. RNA from PBMCs was the source of the TCR library. Each patient gave approximately 9 milliliters of EDTA-anticoagulated peripheral blood. This record belongs to a study of regulatory T cells in long-lasting Graves disease. CDR3 regions were amplified by Arm-PCR using iRepertoire HTBI primers to build TCR beta libraries. In TCRdb, the multiplex PCR reads were re-called with MiXCR into one record per CDR3 protein. The sample carries approximately 470,000 distinct CDR3 sequences, about 17% recorded once. Study-level results: Persistent disease was associated with favored TRBV28 usage and with favored use of TRBJ1-2 and TRBJ2-5.

Trimming removed 3 bases at V and 4 bases at J, with 13 bases between. Germline CDR1 reads DFQATT; CDR2 reads SNEGSKA (reference sequence). The CDR3 sequence is 14 residues long. This sample was also put to use in a study of T cells in Graves' hyperthyroidism and ophthalmopathy.

Sequencing was performed on peripheral blood mononuclear cells (PBMCs), taken at new diagnosis, from a patient treated with antithyroid drugs. The chain employs TRBV20-1 and TRBJ2-1, with D possibly TRBD2 on 5 matching bases. This TCR came from a man aged 35-49 years with Graves disease. The DNA of the CDR3 is TGCAGTGCTAGTGAGGCTAGCCGATACAATGAGCAGTTCTTC. The encoded protein is CSASEASRYNEQFF.